This T cell receptor beta chain derives from a study of blood T cells in healthy people across ages. Primed by a sample-barcoded 5' primer and a J-beta primer mix, a second PCR proceeded for about 7 to 11 cycles. TCRdb re-derived calls from the 5' RACE reads in MiXCR, one entry per CDR3 protein. This table has about 930,000 distinct CDR3 sequences, 29% appearing once. Overall study findings and caveats: As naive T cell percentage varied, TCR beta diversity correlated strongly with it.

CDR3 length: 15 amino acids. The ends were cut back, 5 bases at V and 0 bases at J, with 12 bases in the middle. CDR1 and CDR2 from the germline V gene are SGHTA and FQGNSA. Concerning this clonotype itself: Antigen: not known.

The sample was also reused in another study, on T cells of mothers and their children. That study reports: cDNA synthesis used all extracted RNA, approximately 1.6 ug per 15 ul. There were over 10 million TCR beta CDR3 reads from each mother and a few million from each child.

The V gene is TRBV7-2, the J gene TRBJ2-3; no reliable D call. This sequence was found in a woman between 40 and 50 years old in good health. The sequenced sample was blood. CDR3 residues: CASSPRTTSTDTQYF. The CDR3 region has the DNA TGTGCCAGCAGCCCCAGGACGACGAGCACAGATACGCAGTATTTT. The full variable domain, with the rest looked up from reference TRBV7-2 and TRBJ2-3, is GAGVSQSPSNKVTEKGKDVELRCDPISGHTALYWYRQSLGQGLEFLIYFQGNSAPDKSGLPSDRFSAERTGGSVSTLTIQRTQQEDSAVYLCASSPRTTSTDTQYFGPGTRLTVL.